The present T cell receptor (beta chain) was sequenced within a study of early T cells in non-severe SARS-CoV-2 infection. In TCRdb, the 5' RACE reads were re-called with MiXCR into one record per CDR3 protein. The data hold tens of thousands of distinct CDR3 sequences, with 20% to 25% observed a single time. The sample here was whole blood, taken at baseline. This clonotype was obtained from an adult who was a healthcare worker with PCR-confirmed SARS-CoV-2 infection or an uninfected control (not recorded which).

CDR3 in amino acids: CASSPLREVFYRSGNTIYF. DNA for the CDR3: TGTGCCAGCTCACCACTCAGGGAGGTTTTCTATAGGTCTGGAAACACCATATATTTT. The V and J genes are TRBV18 and TRBJ1-3; D may be TRBD1 (5 bases). The germline V and J ends were trimmed by 1 base and 1 base, with 20 bases remaining between them. Germline lookup yields CDR1 KGHSH and CDR2 LQKENI. The CDR3 runs to 19 residues.